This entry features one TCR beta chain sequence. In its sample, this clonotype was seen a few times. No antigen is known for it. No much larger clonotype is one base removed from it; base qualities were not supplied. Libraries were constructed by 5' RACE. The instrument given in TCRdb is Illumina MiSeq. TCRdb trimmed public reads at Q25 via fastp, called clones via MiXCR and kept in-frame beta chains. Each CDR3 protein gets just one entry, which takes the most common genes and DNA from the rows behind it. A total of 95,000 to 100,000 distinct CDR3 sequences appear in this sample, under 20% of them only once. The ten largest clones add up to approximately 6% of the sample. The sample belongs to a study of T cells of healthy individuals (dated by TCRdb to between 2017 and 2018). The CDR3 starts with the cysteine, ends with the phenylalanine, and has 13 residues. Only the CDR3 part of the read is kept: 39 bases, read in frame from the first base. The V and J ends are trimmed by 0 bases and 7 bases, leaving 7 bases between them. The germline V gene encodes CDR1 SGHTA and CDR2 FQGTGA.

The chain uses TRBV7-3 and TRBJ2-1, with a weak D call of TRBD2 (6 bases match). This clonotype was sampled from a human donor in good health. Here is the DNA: TGTGCCAGCAGCTTAACGGGGACTAATGAGCAGTTCTTC. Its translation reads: CASSLTGTNEQFF.